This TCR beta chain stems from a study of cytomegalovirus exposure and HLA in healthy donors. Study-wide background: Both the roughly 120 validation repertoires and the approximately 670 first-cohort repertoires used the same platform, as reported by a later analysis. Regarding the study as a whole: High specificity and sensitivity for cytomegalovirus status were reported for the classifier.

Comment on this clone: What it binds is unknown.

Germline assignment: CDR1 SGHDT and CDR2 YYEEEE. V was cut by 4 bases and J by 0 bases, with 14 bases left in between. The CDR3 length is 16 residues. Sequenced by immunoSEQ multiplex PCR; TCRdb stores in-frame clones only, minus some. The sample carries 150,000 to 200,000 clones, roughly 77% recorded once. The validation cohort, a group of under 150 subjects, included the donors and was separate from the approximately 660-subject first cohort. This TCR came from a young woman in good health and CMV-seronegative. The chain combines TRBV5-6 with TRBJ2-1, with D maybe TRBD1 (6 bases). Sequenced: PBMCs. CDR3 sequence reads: CASSLEGDPSYNEQFF. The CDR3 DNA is TGTGCCAGCAGCCTCGAGGGGGACCCCTCCTACAATGAGCAGTTCTTC.